These T cell receptor beta chains were read from a single sample in a study of identical twins. TCRdb ran MiXCR on the 5' RACE reads and lists one entry per CDR3 protein. The data show fewer than 500,000 distinct CDR3 sequences, less than 25% seen once. These data were likewise used in another study, on T cells expressing NK-cell markers.

The sample consisted of CD4+ T cells sorted from blood. These receptors all stem from a woman under 30 in good health. Each CDR3 is given with its conserved first and last residue. The D gene is left open where the match is weak. Size tells how often a clone was seen (once, few, many) or the class of an expanded clone, and some rows leave it out.

D gene	V gene	clone size	J gene	CDR3 protein	CDR3 DNA
TRBD2	TRBV9	few	TRBJ2-2	CASSGTGLAGGELFF	TGTGCCAGCAGCGGAACGGGACTAGCGGGTGGGGAGCTGTTTTTT
.	TRBV6-5	few	TRBJ1-3	CASSYSLGSGNTIYF	TGTGCCAGCAGTTACTCTCTGGGCTCTGGAAACACCATATATTTT
TRBD2	TRBV20-1	.	TRBJ2-7	CSARAIAGVSYEQYF	TGCAGTGCTAGAGCGATAGCGGGAGTCTCCTACGAGCAGTACTTC
.	TRBV10-3	.	TRBJ2-6	CAISARAGEPSGANVLTF	TGTGCCATCAGTGCTCGGGCGGGCGAGCCCTCTGGGGCCAACGTCCTGACTTTC
.	TRBV29-1	few	TRBJ2-1	CSCGNEQFF	TGCAGCTGTGGGAATGAGCAGTTCTTC
.	TRBV20-1	.	TRBJ2-1	CSARQGSGQFF	TGCAGTGCTAGACAGGGATCTGGGCAGTTCTTC
TRBD1	TRBV20-1	.	TRBJ1-5	CSARGTGGHGNQPQHF	TGCAGTGCTAGAGGGACAGGGGGTCATGGCAATCAGCCCCAGCATTTT
.	TRBV12-3/TRBV12-4	many	TRBJ1-5	CASSSGMGQPQHF	TGTGCCAGCAGTTCAGGGATGGGTCAGCCCCAGCATTTT
.	TRBV7-9	.	TRBJ2-1	CASSLEPVDEQFF	TGTGCCAGCAGCTTAGAGCCCGTTGATGAGCAGTTCTTC
.	TRBV19	few	TRBJ1-2	CASRVAYGYTF	TGTGCCAGTAGGGTAGCGTATGGCTACACCTTC
TRBD1	TRBV2	few	TRBJ2-3	CASSRQGGEDTQYF	TGTGCCAGCAGCCGACAGGGGGGAGAAGATACGCAGTATTTT
TRBD2	TRBV9	.	TRBJ2-1	CASSVGLAGGLDNEQFF	TGTGCCAGCAGCGTAGGACTAGCGGGAGGGCTTGACAATGAGCAGTTCTTC
.	TRBV7-2	.	TRBJ2-1	CASSLGSGLREQFF	TGTGCCAGCAGCTTAGGATCGGGACTCCGCGAGCAGTTCTTC
TRBD2	TRBV6-1	once	TRBJ2-1	CASSRLAGIAHEQFF	TGTGCCAGCAGTAGACTAGCGGGGATTGCCCATGAGCAGTTCTTC
.	TRBV11-2	.	TRBJ1-1	CASRRRRMMNTEAFF	TGTGCCAGCAGACGGCGACGGATGATGAACACTGAAGCTTTCTTT
TRBD1	TRBV18	few	TRBJ2-5	CASSINPGQGKETQYF	TGTGCCAGCTCAATCAACCCGGGACAGGGAAAAGAGACCCAGTACTTC
.	TRBV27	few	TRBJ2-1	CASSFTFSSYNEQFF	TGTGCCAGCAGTTTTACGTTTAGCTCCTACAATGAGCAGTTCTTC
.	TRBV10-3	many	TRBJ2-3	CAISDGDTQYF	TGTGCCATCAGTGACGGAGATACGCAGTATTTT
.	TRBV9	.	TRBJ2-7	CASSPTSTSSYEQYF	TGTGCCAGCAGCCCCACCTCGACCTCTTCCTACGAGCAGTACTTC
.	TRBV9	few	TRBJ1-1	CASSPRPGAMNTEAFF	TGTGCCAGCAGCCCCCGTCCCGGGGCTATGAACACTGAAGCTTTCTTT